A selection of T cell receptor beta chains follows, all from one sample in a study of blood T cell repertoires in COVID-19. The table came from immunoSEQ multiplex PCR; TCRdb's copy has only in-frame clones and leaves some out. The table records 150,000 to 180,000 clones, about 88% of them present only once. Material: peripheral blood. The receptors stem from a woman aged 60-75 years with COVID-19, enrolled during active disease. The CDR3 runs from the conserved cysteine through the conserved F or W. Fields, in order: clone size, V gene, D gene, J gene, CDR3 DNA, CDR3 protein. A D gene is named only where the DNA matches it firmly. Not every row has a clone size; where given, it reads once, few, many or a size class.

clone_size: -; v_call: TRBV11-1; d_call: TRBD1; j_call: TRBJ1-1; cdr3_nt: TGTGCCAGCAGCTTGACAGGGGCGTGGAACACTGAAGCTTTCTTT; cdr3_aa: CASSLTGAWNTEAFF
clone_size: -; v_call: TRBV11-2; d_call: -; j_call: TRBJ1-1; cdr3_nt: TGTGCCAGCAGCTTAGCGAGGGCAGCTGAAGCTTTCTTT; cdr3_aa: CASSLARAAEAFF
clone_size: -; v_call: TRBV7-9; d_call: TRBD1; j_call: TRBJ1-5; cdr3_nt: TGTGCCAGCAGCTTATGGACAGGGAGAGGAGGACAGCCCCAGCATTTT; cdr3_aa: CASSLWTGRGGQPQHF
clone_size: -; v_call: TRBV10-2; d_call: -; j_call: TRBJ2-2; cdr3_nt: TGCGCCAGCAGTGTGAGGACATCCTCCACCGGGGAGCTGTTTTTT; cdr3_aa: CASSVRTSSTGELFF
clone_size: -; v_call: TRBV19; d_call: -; j_call: TRBJ1-1; cdr3_nt: TGTGCCAGTAGTATCGGAGGGGCCATGGGGAACACTGAAGCTTTCTTT; cdr3_aa: CASSIGGAMGNTEAFF
clone_size: -; v_call: TRBV5-4; d_call: TRBD1; j_call: TRBJ1-3; cdr3_nt: TGTGCCAGCAGCTTGGACTATGACAGGGTAGTATCTGGAAACACCATATATTTT; cdr3_aa: CASSLDYDRVVSGNTIYF
clone_size: -; v_call: TRBV9; d_call: -; j_call: TRBJ2-5; cdr3_nt: TGTGCCAGCAGCTCTCAAATTACGAGGGAGACCCAGTACTTC; cdr3_aa: CASSSQITRETQYF
clone_size: -; v_call: TRBV2; d_call: TRBD1; j_call: TRBJ2-1; cdr3_nt: TGTGCCAGCAGCCGCGGACAGGGGGCCTACAATGAGCAGTTCTTC; cdr3_aa: CASSRGQGAYNEQFF
clone_size: -; v_call: TRBV7-6; d_call: TRBD1; j_call: TRBJ1-2; cdr3_nt: TGTGCCAGCAGCTTAGGAGGACCGGGACAGAACTATGGCTACACCTTC; cdr3_aa: CASSLGGPGQNYGYTF
clone_size: -; v_call: TRBV9; d_call: TRBD2; j_call: TRBJ2-1; cdr3_nt: TGTGCCAGCAGTCCTAGCGGGGTTTACAATGAGCAGTTCTTC; cdr3_aa: CASSPSGVYNEQFF
clone_size: -; v_call: TRBV7-9; d_call: -; j_call: TRBJ1-1; cdr3_nt: TGTGCCAGCAGCTTAGCGACAAGTATGAACACTGAAGCTTTCTTT; cdr3_aa: CASSLATSMNTEAFF
clone_size: once; v_call: TRBV15; d_call: -; j_call: TRBJ2-5; cdr3_nt: TGTGCCACCAGCAGAGATACGGCCAGGGCTGAGACCCAGTACTTC; cdr3_aa: CATSRDTARAETQYF
clone_size: -; v_call: TRBV10-2; d_call: TRBD1; j_call: TRBJ1-2; cdr3_nt: TGCGCCAGCAGTGAGGACAGGGGGCTTGGCTACACCTTC; cdr3_aa: CASSEDRGLGYTF
clone_size: -; v_call: TRBV5-1; d_call: -; j_call: TRBJ1-1; cdr3_nt: TGCGCCAGCAGCTTTACAGATAACACTGAAGCTTTCTTT; cdr3_aa: CASSFTDNTEAFF
clone_size: few; v_call: TRBV7-2; d_call: -; j_call: TRBJ1-1; cdr3_nt: TGTGCCAGAGCGACAGCGAACACTGAAGCTTTCTTT; cdr3_aa: CARATANTEAFF
clone_size: -; v_call: TRBV13; d_call: TRBD1; j_call: TRBJ1-2; cdr3_nt: TGTGCCAGCAGCCAACCGGGACAGTACGGGGCTAACTATGGCTACACCTTC; cdr3_aa: CASSQPGQYGANYGYTF
clone_size: -; v_call: TRBV11-3; d_call: TRBD1; j_call: TRBJ1-1; cdr3_nt: TGTGCCAGCAGCTCACCGACAGGGGAAGCTTTCTTT; cdr3_aa: CASSSPTGEAFF
clone_size: -; v_call: TRBV9; d_call: TRBD2; j_call: TRBJ2-1; cdr3_nt: TGTGCCAGCAGCCCCTCGGGACTAGCGGCTTCCTACAATGAGCAGTTCTTC; cdr3_aa: CASSPSGLAASYNEQFF
clone_size: -; v_call: TRBV10-3; d_call: -; j_call: TRBJ1-5; cdr3_nt: TGTGCCATCAGTGTGAGGGACAATCAGCCCCAGCATTTT; cdr3_aa: CAISVRDNQPQHF
clone_size: -; v_call: TRBV7-8; d_call: -; j_call: TRBJ1-4; cdr3_nt: TGTGCCAGCAGCTTAGCCGGGTTATCTAATGAAAAACTGTTTTTT; cdr3_aa: CASSLAGLSNEKLFF
clone_size: -; v_call: TRBV19; d_call: -; j_call: TRBJ1-1; cdr3_nt: TGTGCCAGTAGTAACTACTACACAGGTTTGAACACTGAAGCTTTCTTT; cdr3_aa: CASSNYYTGLNTEAFF
clone_size: -; v_call: TRBV19; d_call: -; j_call: TRBJ1-5; cdr3_nt: TGTGCCAGTAGTATTATCGCCGGGCAGCCCCAGCATTTT; cdr3_aa: CASSIIAGQPQHF
clone_size: -; v_call: TRBV3-1/TRBV3-2; d_call: -; j_call: TRBJ2-1; cdr3_nt: TGTGCCAGCAGCCAGGCCCCACCCCGCGGGGCCTACAATGAGCAGTTCTTC; cdr3_aa: CASSQAPPRGAYNEQFF
clone_size: -; v_call: TRBV5-6; d_call: TRBD1; j_call: TRBJ1-6; cdr3_nt: TGTGCCAGCAGCCTGAACAGGGGGGGTTACGGCGGTTATTCACCCCTCCACTTT; cdr3_aa: CASSLNRGGYGGYSPLHF
clone_size: -; v_call: TRBV9; d_call: -; j_call: TRBJ1-1; cdr3_nt: TGTGCCAGCGGAACAGGACCGAACACTGAAGCTTTCTTT; cdr3_aa: CASGTGPNTEAFF
clone_size: -; v_call: TRBV28; d_call: -; j_call: TRBJ1-3; cdr3_nt: TGTGCCAGCAGGATCCTAGGGGTGGCTGGAAACACCATATATTTT; cdr3_aa: CASRILGVAGNTIYF
clone_size: -; v_call: TRBV5-1; d_call: TRBD1; j_call: TRBJ1-4; cdr3_nt: TGCGCCAGCAGCTTGGTCCAGGGGGCGGAAGGTGAAAAACTGTTTTTT; cdr3_aa: CASSLVQGAEGEKLFF
clone_size: -; v_call: TRBV7-9; d_call: -; j_call: TRBJ2-1; cdr3_nt: TGTGCCAGCAGCTTAACACAGACAGACAATGAGCAGTTCTTC; cdr3_aa: CASSLTQTDNEQFF
clone_size: -; v_call: TRBV23-1; d_call: TRBD2; j_call: TRBJ2-7; cdr3_nt: TGCGCCAGCAGTCAATCGGGCCCGAGTAGCGGGAGGTTCTACGAGCAGTACTTC; cdr3_aa: CASSQSGPSSGRFYEQYF
clone_size: once; v_call: TRBV9; d_call: -; j_call: TRBJ2-2; cdr3_nt: TGTGCCAGCAGCCCCCAGCCAGGGCTCGGGACCGGGGAGCTGTTTTTT; cdr3_aa: CASSPQPGLGTGELFF
clone_size: -; v_call: TRBV9; d_call: TRBD2; j_call: TRBJ2-5; cdr3_nt: TGTGCCAGCAGCGTAGCTAGCGGGAGGGACCAAGAGACCCAGTACTTC; cdr3_aa: CASSVASGRDQETQYF
clone_size: -; v_call: TRBV19; d_call: -; j_call: TRBJ2-7; cdr3_nt: TGTGCCAGTAGTCCCCGGACAGTCTACGAGCAGTACTTC; cdr3_aa: CASSPRTVYEQYF
clone_size: -; v_call: TRBV7-9; d_call: TRBD1; j_call: TRBJ1-6; cdr3_nt: TGTGCCAGCAGCTTACTAGGGACAGGGGGCTATAATTCACCCCTCCACTTT; cdr3_aa: CASSLLGTGGYNSPLHF
clone_size: -; v_call: TRBV7-9; d_call: TRBD1; j_call: TRBJ1-3; cdr3_nt: TGTGCCAGCAGCCCCGGCCGAACAGGGGGCAACACCATATATTTT; cdr3_aa: CASSPGRTGGNTIYF
clone_size: -; v_call: TRBV2; d_call: TRBD1; j_call: TRBJ2-5; cdr3_nt: TGTGCCATCAAGGGGGCGGTGTTACAAGAGACCCAGTACTTC; cdr3_aa: CAIKGAVLQETQYF
clone_size: -; v_call: TRBV30; d_call: TRBD1; j_call: TRBJ1-1; cdr3_nt: TGTGCCTGCATAGGGGGCGAAGGAGACACTGAAGCTTTCTTT; cdr3_aa: CACIGGEGDTEAFF
clone_size: -; v_call: TRBV3-1/TRBV3-2; d_call: -; j_call: TRBJ1-1; cdr3_nt: TGTGCCAGCAGCCAAGCTGCAGCGATGAACACTGAAGCTTTCTTT; cdr3_aa: CASSQAAAMNTEAFF
clone_size: -; v_call: TRBV3-1/TRBV3-2; d_call: TRBD1; j_call: TRBJ1-2; cdr3_nt: TGTGCCAGCAGCCAAGTAGGGGGCAGCTATGGCTACACCTTC; cdr3_aa: CASSQVGGSYGYTF
clone_size: -; v_call: TRBV5-1; d_call: -; j_call: TRBJ1-1; cdr3_nt: TGCGCCAGCAGCTTGCCCTCCCTTACAGCCGCTGCCATGAACACTGAAGCTTTCTTT; cdr3_aa: CASSLPSLTAAAMNTEAFF
clone_size: once; v_call: TRBV7-3; d_call: -; j_call: TRBJ2-2; cdr3_nt: TGTGCCAGCAGCCCGGGGACTTCAGGGGAGCTGTTTTTT; cdr3_aa: CASSPGTSGELFF
clone_size: -; v_call: TRBV2; d_call: -; j_call: TRBJ1-2; cdr3_nt: TGTGCCAGCGTAACAGAATCTGACTATGGCTACACCTTC; cdr3_aa: CASVTESDYGYTF
clone_size: -; v_call: TRBV7-8; d_call: -; j_call: TRBJ1-2; cdr3_nt: TGTGCCAGCTCGGGAGGGGGACGAGGCAGCTATGGCTACACCTTC; cdr3_aa: CASSGGGRGSYGYTF
clone_size: -; v_call: TRBV10-1; d_call: TRBD1; j_call: TRBJ2-2; cdr3_nt: TGCGCCAGCAGTCAGAACAGGGGCTGGACCGGGGAGCTGTTTTTT; cdr3_aa: CASSQNRGWTGELFF
clone_size: -; v_call: TRBV19; d_call: -; j_call: TRBJ2-2; cdr3_nt: TGTGCCAGTAGTATAGCCACAGGGACCGGGGAGCTGTTTTTT; cdr3_aa: CASSIATGTGELFF
clone_size: once; v_call: TRBV7-3; d_call: TRBD1; j_call: TRBJ1-2; cdr3_nt: TGTGCCAGCAGCCCCTCCCGGTTTAGACAGGGGGCGAAAGGCTACACCTTC; cdr3_aa: CASSPSRFRQGAKGYTF
clone_size: -; v_call: TRBV5-6; d_call: -; j_call: TRBJ2-5; cdr3_nt: TGTGCCAGCAGTAAACAGGGTTGGGAGACCCAGTACTTC; cdr3_aa: CASSKQGWETQYF
clone_size: -; v_call: TRBV21-1; d_call: -; j_call: TRBJ2-1; cdr3_nt: TGTGCCAGTATTAGCGGGAGAAAGAGCAATGAGCAGTTCTTC; cdr3_aa: CASISGRKSNEQFF
clone_size: -; v_call: TRBV5-4; d_call: -; j_call: TRBJ1-1; cdr3_nt: TGTGCCAGCAGCTCCACGGAGTACACTGAAGCTTTCTTT; cdr3_aa: CASSSTEYTEAFF